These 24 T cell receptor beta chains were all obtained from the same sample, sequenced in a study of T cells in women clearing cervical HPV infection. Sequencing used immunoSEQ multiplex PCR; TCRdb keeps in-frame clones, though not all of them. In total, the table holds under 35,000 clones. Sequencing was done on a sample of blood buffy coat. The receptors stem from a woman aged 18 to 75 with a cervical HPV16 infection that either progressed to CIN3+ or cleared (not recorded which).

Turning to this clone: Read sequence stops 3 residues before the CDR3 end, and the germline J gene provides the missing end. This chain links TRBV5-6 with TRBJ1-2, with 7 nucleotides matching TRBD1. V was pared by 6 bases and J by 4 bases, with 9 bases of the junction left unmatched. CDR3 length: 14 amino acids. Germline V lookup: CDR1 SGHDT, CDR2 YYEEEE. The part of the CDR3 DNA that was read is TGTGCCAGCAACCCCGGGACAGTCTTCTATGGC. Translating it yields CASNPGTVFYG. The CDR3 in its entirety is CASNPGTVFYGYTF.

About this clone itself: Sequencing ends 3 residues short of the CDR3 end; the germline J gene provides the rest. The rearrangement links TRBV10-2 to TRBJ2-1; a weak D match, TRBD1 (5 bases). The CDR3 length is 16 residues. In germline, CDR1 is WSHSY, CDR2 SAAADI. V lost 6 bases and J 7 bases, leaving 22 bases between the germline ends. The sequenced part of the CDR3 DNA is TGCGCCAGCAGCCTAGACCGGGCAGGCAGGGTGAATGAG. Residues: CASSLDRAGRVNE. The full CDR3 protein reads CASSLDRAGRVNEQFF.

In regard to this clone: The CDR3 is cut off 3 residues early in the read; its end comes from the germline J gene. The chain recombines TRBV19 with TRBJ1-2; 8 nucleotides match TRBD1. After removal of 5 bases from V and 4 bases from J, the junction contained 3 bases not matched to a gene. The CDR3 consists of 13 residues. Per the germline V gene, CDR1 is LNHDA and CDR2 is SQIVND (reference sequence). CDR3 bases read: TGTGCCAGTAGTTTCGACAGGGGCTATGGC. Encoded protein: CASSFDRGYG. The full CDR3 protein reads CASSFDRGYGYTF.

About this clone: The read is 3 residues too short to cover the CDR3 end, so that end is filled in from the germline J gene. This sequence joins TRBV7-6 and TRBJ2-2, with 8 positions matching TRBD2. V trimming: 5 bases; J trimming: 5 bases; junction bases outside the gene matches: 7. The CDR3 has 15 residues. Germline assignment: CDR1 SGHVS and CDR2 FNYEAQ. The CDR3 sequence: CASSPVAGGTGELFF. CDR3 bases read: TGTGCCAGCAGCCCTGTGGCGGGGGGAACCGGGGAG.

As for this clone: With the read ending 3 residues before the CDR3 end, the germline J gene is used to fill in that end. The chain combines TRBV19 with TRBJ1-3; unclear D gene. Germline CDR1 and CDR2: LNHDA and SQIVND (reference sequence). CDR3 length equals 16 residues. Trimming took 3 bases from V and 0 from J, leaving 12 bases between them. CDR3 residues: CASSIYMPDSGNTIYF. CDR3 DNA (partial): TGTGCCAGTAGTATTTACATGCCAGACTCTGGAAACACC.

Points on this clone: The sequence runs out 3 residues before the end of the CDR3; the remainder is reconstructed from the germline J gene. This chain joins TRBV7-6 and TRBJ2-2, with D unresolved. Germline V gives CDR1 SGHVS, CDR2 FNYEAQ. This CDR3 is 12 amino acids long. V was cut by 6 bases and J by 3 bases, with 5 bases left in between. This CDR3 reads CASSPYTGELFF. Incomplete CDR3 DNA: TGTGCCAGCAGTCCTTACACCGGGGAG.

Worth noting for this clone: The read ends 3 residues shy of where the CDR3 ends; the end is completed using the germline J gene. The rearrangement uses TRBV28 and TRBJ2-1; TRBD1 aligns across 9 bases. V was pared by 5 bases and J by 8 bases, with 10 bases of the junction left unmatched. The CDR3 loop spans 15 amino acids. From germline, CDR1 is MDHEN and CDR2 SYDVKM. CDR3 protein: CASSPSATGGHEQFF. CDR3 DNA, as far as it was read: TGTGCCAGCAGTCCCTCCGCGACAGGGGGTCATGAG.

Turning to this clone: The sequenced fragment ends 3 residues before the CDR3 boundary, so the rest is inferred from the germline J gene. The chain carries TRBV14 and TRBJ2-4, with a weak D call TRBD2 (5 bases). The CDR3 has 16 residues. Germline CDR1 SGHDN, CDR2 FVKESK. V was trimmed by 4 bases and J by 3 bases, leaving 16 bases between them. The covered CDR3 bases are TGTGCCAGCAGCCTAGCACTAGGTGTTGGCAAAAACATT. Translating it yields CASSLALGVGKNI. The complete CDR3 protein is CASSLALGVGKNIQYF. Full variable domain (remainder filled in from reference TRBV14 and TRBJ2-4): EAGVTQFPSHSVIEKGQTVTLRCDPISGHDNLYWYRRVMGKEIKFLLHFVKESKQDESGMPNNRFLAERTGGTYSTLKVQPAELEDSGVYFCASSLALGVGKNIQYFGAGTRLSVL.

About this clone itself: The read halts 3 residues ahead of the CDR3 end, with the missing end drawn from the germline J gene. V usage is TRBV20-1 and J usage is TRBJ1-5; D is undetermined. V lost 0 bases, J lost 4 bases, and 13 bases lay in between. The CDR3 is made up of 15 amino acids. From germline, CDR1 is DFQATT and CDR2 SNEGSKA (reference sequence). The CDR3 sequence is CSAREGSFANQPQHF. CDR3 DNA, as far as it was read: TGCAGTGCTAGAGAGGGCAGTTTTGCAAATCAGCCC.

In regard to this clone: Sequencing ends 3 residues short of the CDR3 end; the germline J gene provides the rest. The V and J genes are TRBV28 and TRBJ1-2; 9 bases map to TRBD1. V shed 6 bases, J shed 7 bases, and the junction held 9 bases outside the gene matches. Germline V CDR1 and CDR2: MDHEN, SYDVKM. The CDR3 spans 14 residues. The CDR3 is CASSPTRTGVGYTF. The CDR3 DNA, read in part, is TGTGCCAGCAGCCCAACCCGGACAGGGGTTGGC.

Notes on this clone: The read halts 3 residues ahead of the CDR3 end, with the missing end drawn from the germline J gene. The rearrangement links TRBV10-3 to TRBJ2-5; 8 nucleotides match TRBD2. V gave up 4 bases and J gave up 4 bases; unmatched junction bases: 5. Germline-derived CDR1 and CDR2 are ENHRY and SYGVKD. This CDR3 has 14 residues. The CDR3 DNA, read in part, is TGTGCCATCAGTGGTGGGGCGGGGGGAGAGACC. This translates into CAISGGAGGET. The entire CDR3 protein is CAISGGAGGETQYF.

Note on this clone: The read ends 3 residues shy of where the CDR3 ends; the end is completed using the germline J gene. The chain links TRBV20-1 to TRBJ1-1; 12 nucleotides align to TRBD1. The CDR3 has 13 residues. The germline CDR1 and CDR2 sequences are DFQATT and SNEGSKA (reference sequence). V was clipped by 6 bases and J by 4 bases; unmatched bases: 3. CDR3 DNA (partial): TGCAGTGCGGGGGGACAGGGGGCCACTGAA. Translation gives CSAGGQGATE. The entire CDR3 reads CSAGGQGATEAFF.

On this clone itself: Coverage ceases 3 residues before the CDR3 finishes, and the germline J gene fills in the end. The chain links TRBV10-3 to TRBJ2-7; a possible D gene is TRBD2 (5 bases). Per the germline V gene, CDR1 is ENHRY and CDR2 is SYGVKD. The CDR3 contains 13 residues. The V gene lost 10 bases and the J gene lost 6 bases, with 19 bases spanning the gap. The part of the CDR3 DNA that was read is TGTGCCAGCGGACTTTTCTCCACTTCCGAG. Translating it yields CASGLFSTSE. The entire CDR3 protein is CASGLFSTSEQYF.

The DNA read from the CDR3 is TGTGCCTGGAGGGGAACAGGGTTGGGTTCACCC. Its translation is CAWRGTGLGSP. The whole CDR3 sequence reads CAWRGTGLGSPLHF. V gene TRBV30 combines with J gene TRBJ1-6, with D possibly matching TRBD1 (6 bases). The DNA ends 3 residues before the CDR3 does, and the rest of the CDR3 is filled in from the germline J gene. The length of the CDR3 is 14 residues. V lost 3 bases to trimming and J lost 9 bases, with 15 bases between them. Looked up from germline, CDR1 is GTSNPN and CDR2 is SVGIG (reference sequence).

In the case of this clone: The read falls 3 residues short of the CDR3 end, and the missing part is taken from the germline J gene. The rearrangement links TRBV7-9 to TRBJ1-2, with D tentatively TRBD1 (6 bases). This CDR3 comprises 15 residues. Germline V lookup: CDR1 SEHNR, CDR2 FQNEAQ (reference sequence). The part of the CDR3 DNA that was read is TGTGCCAGCAGCATACCAGGGGTTGGGGCCTTAGGC. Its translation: CASSIPGVGALG. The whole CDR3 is CASSIPGVGALGYTF.

The CDR3 spells CASSLLAGGTDEQFF. The sequenced part of the CDR3 DNA is TGTGCCAGCAGCCTACTAGCGGGGGGGACAGATGAG. The chain employs TRBV7-9 and TRBJ2-1; the match to TRBD2 covers 13 bases. With the read ending 3 residues before the CDR3 end, the germline J gene is used to fill in that end. The CDR3 totals 15 residues. The V gene's germline CDR1 is SEHNR and CDR2 FQNEAQ (reference sequence). V was clipped by 5 bases and J by 8 bases; unmatched bases: 6. Together with reference TRBV7-9 and TRBJ2-1, the CDR3 gives the full variable domain: DTGVSQNPRHKITKRGQNVTFRCDPISEHNRLYWYRQTLGQGPEFLTYFQNEAQLEKSRLLSDRFSAERPKGSFSTLEIQRTEQGDSAMYLCASSLLAGGTDEQFFGPGTRLTVL.

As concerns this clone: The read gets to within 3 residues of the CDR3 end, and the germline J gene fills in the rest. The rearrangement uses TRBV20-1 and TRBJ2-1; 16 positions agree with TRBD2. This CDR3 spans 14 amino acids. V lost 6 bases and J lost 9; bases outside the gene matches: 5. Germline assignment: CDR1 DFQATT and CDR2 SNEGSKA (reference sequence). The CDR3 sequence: CSALGTSGGGEQFF. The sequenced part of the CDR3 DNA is TGCAGTGCACTAGGGACTAGCGGGGGGGGTGAG.

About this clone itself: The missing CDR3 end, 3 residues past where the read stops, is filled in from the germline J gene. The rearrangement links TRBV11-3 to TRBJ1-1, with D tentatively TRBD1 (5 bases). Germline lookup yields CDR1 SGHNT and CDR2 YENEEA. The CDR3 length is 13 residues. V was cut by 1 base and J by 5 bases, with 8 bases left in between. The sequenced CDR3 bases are TGTGCCAGCAGCTTAGGTAAGGGGACTGAA. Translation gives CASSLGKGTE. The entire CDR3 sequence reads CASSLGKGTEAFF.

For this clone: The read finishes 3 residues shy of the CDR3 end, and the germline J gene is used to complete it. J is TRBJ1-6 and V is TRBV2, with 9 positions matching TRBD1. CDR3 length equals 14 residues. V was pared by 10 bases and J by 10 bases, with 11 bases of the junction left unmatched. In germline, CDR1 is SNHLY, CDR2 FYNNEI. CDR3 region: CATQLGTGKSPLHF. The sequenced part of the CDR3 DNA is TGTGCCACGCAGCTAGGGACAGGGAAATCACCC.

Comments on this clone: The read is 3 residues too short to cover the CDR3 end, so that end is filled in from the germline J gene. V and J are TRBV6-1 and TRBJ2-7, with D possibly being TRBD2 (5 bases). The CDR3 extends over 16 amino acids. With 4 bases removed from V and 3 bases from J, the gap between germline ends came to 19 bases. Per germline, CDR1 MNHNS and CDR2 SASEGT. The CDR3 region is CASSVVNNAGLYEQYF. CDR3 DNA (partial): TGTGCCAGCAGTGTCGTAAATAATGCGGGCCTCTACGAG.

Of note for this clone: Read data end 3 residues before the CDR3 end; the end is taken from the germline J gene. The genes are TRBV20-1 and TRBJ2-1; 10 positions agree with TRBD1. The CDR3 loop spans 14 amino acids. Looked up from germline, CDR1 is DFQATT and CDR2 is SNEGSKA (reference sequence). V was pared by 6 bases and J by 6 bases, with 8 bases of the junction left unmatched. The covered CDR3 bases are TGCAGTGCCGCCCAGGACAGGGGGTTCAATGAG. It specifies CSAAQDRGFNE. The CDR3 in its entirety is CSAAQDRGFNEQFF.

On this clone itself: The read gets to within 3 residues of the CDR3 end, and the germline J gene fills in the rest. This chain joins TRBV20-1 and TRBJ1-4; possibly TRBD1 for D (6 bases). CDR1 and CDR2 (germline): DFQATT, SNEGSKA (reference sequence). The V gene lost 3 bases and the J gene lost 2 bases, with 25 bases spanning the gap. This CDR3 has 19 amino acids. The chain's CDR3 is CSARGALGAKKETNEKLFF. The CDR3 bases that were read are TGCAGTGCTAGGGGGGCTTTGGGGGCTAAAAAGGAGACTAATGAAAAA.

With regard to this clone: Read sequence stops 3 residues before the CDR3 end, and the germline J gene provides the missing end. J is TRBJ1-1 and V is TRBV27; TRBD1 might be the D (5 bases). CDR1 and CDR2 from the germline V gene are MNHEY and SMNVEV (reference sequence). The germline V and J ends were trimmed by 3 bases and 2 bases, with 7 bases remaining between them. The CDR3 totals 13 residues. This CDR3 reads CASSFQGNTEAFF. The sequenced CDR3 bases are TGTGCCAGCAGTTTCCAGGGCAACACTGAA.

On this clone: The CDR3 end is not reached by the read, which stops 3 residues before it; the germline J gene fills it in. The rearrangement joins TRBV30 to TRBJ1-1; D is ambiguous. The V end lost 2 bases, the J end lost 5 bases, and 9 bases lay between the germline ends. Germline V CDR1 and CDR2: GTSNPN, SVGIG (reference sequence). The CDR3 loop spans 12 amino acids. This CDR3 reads CAWSSGWTEAFF. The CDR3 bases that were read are TGTGCCTGGAGTTCGGGGTGGACTGAA.